The 9 T cell receptor beta chains presented below share a single source sample, sequenced in a study of persistence of HIV-infected CD4 T cells. Antigen specificity for these receptors is unknown. Overlapping HIV-1 Gag 15-mer peptides at around 0.91 ug per peptide per mL were used. Responding CD4+ T cells were sorted by upregulation of both CD40 ligand and CD69. Sequencing used immunoSEQ version 4 in survey mode. Assay used: immunoSEQ multiplex PCR; TCRdb lists only in-frame clones, some missing. Here the sample spans fewer than 15,000 clones, under 70% being singletons. The sample here was CD4+ T cells sorted from PBMCs after approximately 20-hour stimulation, taken from a patient who received antiretroviral therapy. The receptors shown here come from an adult man with HIV who was CMV-seropositive.

The rearrangement links TRBV3-1 (or the pseudogene TRBV3-2) to TRBJ2-7; perhaps TRBD2 as D (6 bases). The CDR3 spans 14 residues. V lost 3 bases and J lost 0, with 9 bases in between. Germline V gene sequence: CDR1 LGHDT, CDR2 YNNKEL (reference sequence). CDR3 DNA sequence: TGTGCCAGCAGCCAGGAGGGTAGCTCCTACGAGCAGTACTTC. It is translated as CASSQEGSSYEQYF.

A few counts support this clone. Relative to the germline gene, one junction end is altered; a read error may explain this. This rearrangement joins TRBV18 to TRBJ2-5; 9 bases match TRBD2. Germline lookup yields CDR1 KGHSH and CDR2 LQKENI. The CDR3 contains 19 residues. The CDR3, as DNA: TGTGCCACCTCACTAACCCCCCGGCTAAGCGGGAGGAACCAAGAGACCCAGTACTTC. This encodes CATSLTPRLSGRNQETQYF. Combining the CDR3 with reference TRBV18 and TRBJ2-5 gives the whole variable domain NAGVMQNPRHLVRRRGQEARLRCSPMKGHSHVYWYRQLPEEGLKFMVYLQKENIIDESGMPKERFSAEFPKEGPSILRIQQVVRGDSAAYFCATSLTPRLSGRNQETQYFGPGTRLLVL.

This clone was counted between two and nine times. CDR3 DNA sequence: TGTGCCAGCAGCTTATTAGGGACACCAGGGAATGAGCAGTTCTTC. It specifies CASSLLGTPGNEQFF. This chain uses TRBV7-2 with TRBJ2-1; a weak D match, TRBD1 (6 bases). Deletions cut 2 bases from V and 7 bases from J, with 15 bases between. Germline V lookup: CDR1 SGHTA, CDR2 FQGNSA. There are 15 residues in the CDR3.

This clone was recorded a few times. Other DNA sequences within the sample encode an identical CDR3. The chain has TRBV3-1 (or the pseudogene TRBV3-2) and TRBJ1-1; D remains ambiguous. Trimming took off 3 bases at V and 6 bases at J, with 8 bases between the two ends. CDR1 and CDR2 (germline): LGHDT, YNNKEL (reference sequence). This CDR3 has 12 amino acids. CDR3 sequence (DNA): TGTGCCAGCAGCCATCCCCGCGCTGAAGCTTTCTTT. It codes for CASSHPRAEAFF.

In its sample, this clone was seen a few times. The rearrangement joins TRBV6-6 to TRBJ1-1; 8 bases map to TRBD1. The CDR3 is 15 residues long. V was clipped by 6 bases and J by 4 bases; unmatched bases: 10. The V gene's germline CDR1 is MNHNY and CDR2 SVGAGI (reference sequence). CDR3 nucleotide sequence: TGTGCCAGCAGCCTAAGACAGGGGTTCTCCACTGAAGCTTTCTTT. This codes for CASSLRQGFSTEAFF.

This clone has more than one count but fewer than ten. The V gene is TRBV5-1, the J gene TRBJ2-2, with a tentative D call TRBD2 (5 bases). Looked up from germline, CDR1 is SGHRS and CDR2 is YFSETQ. V shed 4 bases and J shed 5 bases, with 12 bases lying between them. The CDR3 has 14 residues. In nucleotides, the CDR3 is TGCGCCAGCAGCCAGGAGGTGGGAACCGGGGAGCTGTTTTTT. Protein: CASSQEVGTGELFF.

The chain couples TRBV19 to TRBJ1-5; 9 bases are a match to TRBD1. After removal of 8 bases from V and 0 bases from J, the junction contained 8 bases not matched to a gene. The germline V gene encodes CDR1 LNHDA and CDR2 SQIVND (reference sequence). CDR3 length: 16 residues. CDR3 nucleotide sequence: TGTGCCAGTTGGAGGGGACAGGGCAATAGCAATCAGCCCCAGCATTTT. Amino acid sequence: CASWRGQGNSNQPQHF.

This clone is labeled as medium-sized (0.01 to 0.1%). The gene calls are TRBV24-1 and TRBJ2-1; 14 bases align to TRBD2. J lost 6 bases, V lost 9 bases, and 0 bases had no gene match. The germline CDR1 and CDR2 sequences are KGHDR and SFDVKD. The CDR3 extends over 13 amino acids. In nucleotides, the CDR3 is TGTGCCACCGGACTAGCGGGAGGCAATGAGCAGTTCTTC. Translating it yields CATGLAGGNEQFF.

This clone was detected only a few times. The chain joins TRBV5-5 to TRBJ1-5; D ambiguous. Deletions cut 7 bases from V and 0 bases from J, with 11 bases between. Germline loops: CDR1 SGHKS, CDR2 YYEKEE (reference sequence). The CDR3 runs 14 residues. For the CDR3, the DNA is TGTGCCAGCCGGCTAGCGGATAGCAATCAGCCCCAGCATTTT. It is translated as CASRLADSNQPQHF.